This T cell receptor (beta chain) was found in a study of somatic mutations in cytotoxic T cells in rheumatoid arthritis. Study-wide background: Flow sorting of some V beta antibody-stained T cells reached nearly 100% purity, with V beta1+ cells also TCRB-sequenced.

Of note for this clone: Its antigen is still unknown.

Flow cytometry was used to check the purity of CD4+ and CD8+ cells, which had been isolated by positive magnetic bead selection. This table comes from immunoSEQ multiplex PCR, and its TCRdb copy is limited to in-frame clones, with some not included. Here the sample spans thousands of clones, 70% being singletons. Study results and limitations: CD8+ T-cell clonality did not differ significantly between rheumatoid arthritis patients and age-matched healthy controls.

The sequence was collected from a middle-aged man in good health. The source material was CD8+ T cells sorted from blood.

The CDR3, as DNA: TGCGCCAGCAGCTTGGAGGGGGGGTTCTCTGGAAACACCATATATTTT. Its translation is CASSLEGGFSGNTIYF. The chain joins TRBV5-1 to TRBJ1-3; possibly TRBD1 for D (6 bases). CDR3 length equals 16 residues. Trimming took off 0 bases at V and 0 bases at J, with 10 bases between the two ends. Germline lookup yields CDR1 SGHRS and CDR2 YFSETQ.